This T cell receptor (beta chain) is from a study of T-cell reconstitution after alpha-beta-depleted transplantation in children. Whole-study results and caveats: From surviving recipient T cells and thymic progenitors came the high day-60 TCRbeta diversity observed in some patients. At the one-year point after transplant, T-cell counts and TCRbeta diversity were found to come mostly from T cells that had been newly produced. Approximately two months post-transplant, alpha-beta T cells reportedly originated from several hundred expanded graft clones.

Preparation of the TCRbeta library was carried out with unique molecular identifiers. TCRdb recomputed calls from the PCR reads with MiXCR, one row per CDR3 protein. Counted here are 500,000 to 750,000 distinct CDR3 sequences, around 13% occurring once; the ten biggest clones make up 2% to 2.5%. A word on this clonotype: Its antigen remains unidentified.

Germline V CDR1 and CDR2: DFQATT, SNEGSKA (reference sequence). There are 13 residues in the CDR3. Trimming cost V 3 bases and J 0 bases, with 3 bases left between them. The chain combines TRBV20-1 with TRBJ2-6; D not certain. The TCR originated in a male patient between 5 and 17 years old who had a stem cell transplant for acute myeloid leukemia, so the T cells may come from the graft donor. The sample in question was PBMCs, mostly from graft donor cells, obtained 360 days after TCRalphabeta/CD19-depleted stem cell transplant. In DNA form, the CDR3 reads TGCAGTGCTAGGTCCTCTGGGGCCAACGTCCTGACTTTC. Translating gives CSARSSGANVLTF.